The 32 T cell receptor beta chains in this list originate from one sample, sequenced in a study of blood T cell repertoires in COVID-19. The method was immunoSEQ multiplex PCR; TCRdb's version includes in-frame clones alone and lacks a portion of them. The sample holds some 120,000 clones, roughly 84% seen once. Sequencing was carried out using peripheral blood. The receptors were sampled from a woman of 80 years or more with acute or convalescent COVID-19.

This chain uses TRBV11-3 with TRBJ2-1, with unresolved D. The CDR3 loop spans 13 amino acids. V dropped 2 bases and J dropped 8 bases, with 10 bases sitting between them. Germline CDR1 is SGHNT and CDR2 is YENEEA. DNA for the CDR3: TGTGCCAGCAGCTTAATCAACTCTCATGAGCAGTTCTTC. This translates into CASSLINSHEQFF.

V and J are TRBV6-5 and TRBJ2-3; 13 bases align to TRBD2. V dropped 9 bases and J dropped 4; count of bases not matched to a gene: 7. The CDR3 is made up of 15 amino acids. Germline values: CDR1 MNHEY, CDR2 SVGAGI. The CDR3 DNA reads as TGTGCCAGTCGACTAGCGGGGGGTTTCGCAGATACGCAGTATTTT. It specifies CASRLAGGFADTQYF.

This chain joins TRBV24-1 and TRBJ1-2; D not certain. The V and J ends lost 12 bases and 3 bases respectively, with 4 bases between them. The CDR3 totals 9 residues. In germline, CDR1 is KGHDR, CDR2 SFDVKD. CDR3 nucleotide sequence: TGTGCCCAGGACTATGGCTACACCTTC. Protein: CAQDYGYTF.

The V gene is TRBV3-1 (or the pseudogene TRBV3-2), the J gene TRBJ2-3; D is undetermined. Looked up from germline, CDR1 is LGHDT and CDR2 is YNNKEL (reference sequence). This CDR3 region has 14 residues. The ends were cut back, 0 bases at V and 4 bases at J, with 8 bases in the middle. The CDR3 sequence: CASSQDLPSDTQYF. The CDR3 nucleotides read TGTGCCAGCAGCCAAGATCTCCCGTCAGATACGCAGTATTTT.

This clone was seen a handful of times. This sequence joins TRBV18 and TRBJ1-5; D unresolved. The CDR3 sequence is 14 residues long. Germline V gene data show CDR1 as KGHSH and CDR2 as LQKENI. Trimming shortened V by 3 bases and J by 4 bases, and 10 bases separated the two germline ends. CDR3 sequence: CASSPQRSNQPQHF. Written as DNA, the CDR3 is TGTGCCAGCTCACCCCAGCGTTCTAATCAGCCCCAGCATTTT.

This chain links TRBV5-1 with TRBJ1-1; weak D call: TRBD1 (5 bases). The CDR3 runs 13 residues. CDR1 SGHRS and CDR2 YFSETQ come from the germline V gene. The germline V and J ends were trimmed by 3 bases and 2 bases, with 8 bases remaining between them. The chain's CDR3 is CASSWDFNTEAFF. In nucleotides, the CDR3 is TGCGCCAGCAGCTGGGACTTCAACACTGAAGCTTTCTTT.

With respect to this clone: In the same sample, other DNA sequences code for this CDR3. The CDR3 reads CASSLTGNQPQHF. In DNA, the CDR3 is TGCGCCAGCAGTTTGACAGGTAATCAGCCCCAGCATTTT. The J gene is TRBJ1-5, the V gene TRBV5-1, with D possibly TRBD1 on 6 matching bases. Germline V lookup: CDR1 SGHRS, CDR2 YFSETQ. Trimming stripped 5 bases from V and 4 bases from J, with 10 bases between. The CDR3 length is 13 residues.

V gene TRBV11-3 combines with J gene TRBJ1-1, with D unclear. V shed 3 bases and J shed 1 base, with 6 bases lying between them. This CDR3 has 13 residues. Germline V gene lookup returns CDR1 SGHNT and CDR2 YENEEA. DNA of the CDR3: TGTGCCAGCAGCTTCAGGAAGAACACTGAAGCTTTCTTT. Its translation: CASSFRKNTEAFF. Full variable domain (rest looked up from reference TRBV11-3 and TRBJ1-1): EAGVVQSPRYKIIEKKQPVAFWCNPISGHNTLYWYLQNLGQGPELLIRYENEEAVDDSQLPKDRFSAERLKGVDSTLKIQPAELGDSAVYLCASSFRKNTEAFFGQGTRLTVV.

The chain recombines TRBV5-5 with TRBJ1-2, with 11 bases lining up with TRBD1. This CDR3 has 18 amino acids. J lost 2 bases, V lost 0 bases, and 9 bases had no gene match. From germline, CDR1 is SGHKS and CDR2 YYEKEE (reference sequence). CDR3 residues: CASSLVGQGVMSNYGYTF. As DNA, the CDR3 is TGTGCCAGCAGCTTGGTGGGACAGGGGGTGATGAGCAACTATGGCTACACCTTC.

V usage is TRBV5-1 and J usage is TRBJ1-1, with 8 bases matching TRBD1. Per the germline V gene, CDR1 is SGHRS and CDR2 is YFSETQ. The CDR3 contains 11 residues. Losses at the gene ends were 3 bases for V and 10 bases for J; bases not matched to a gene: 2. This CDR3 is CASSSDRGAFF. The CDR3 nucleotides read TGCGCCAGCAGCTCCGACAGGGGAGCTTTCTTT. The complete variable domain, with remaining parts taken from reference TRBV5-1 and TRBJ1-1, reads KAGVTQTPRYLIKTRGQQVTLSCSPISGHRSVSWYQQTPGQGLQFLFEYFSETQRNKGNFPGRFSGRQFSNSRSEMNVSTLELGDSALYLCASSSDRGAFFGQGTRLTVV.

The rearrangement links TRBV19 to TRBJ1-2; maybe TRBD1 (5 bases). Deletions cut 7 bases from V and 2 bases from J, with 23 bases between. Germline-derived CDR1 and CDR2 are LNHDA and SQIVND (reference sequence). This CDR3 contains 17 residues. Here the CDR3 reads CASTSRAAGQTNYGYTF. In DNA form, the CDR3 reads TGTGCCAGTACCTCACGGGCGGCAGGGCAGACGAACTATGGCTACACCTTC. Using reference TRBV19 and TRBJ1-2 for the parts outside the CDR3, the full variable domain is DGGITQSPKYLFRKEGQNVTLSCEQNLNHDAMYWYRQDPGQGLRLIYYSQIVNDFQKGDIAEGYSVSREKKESFPLTVTSAQKNPTAFYLCASTSRAAGQTNYGYTFGSGTRLTVV.

V is TRBV7-6 and J is TRBJ2-2; 8 bases match TRBD2. Germline trimming cut 5 bases from V and 1 base from J; bases unmatched to any gene: 9. Germline V gene sequence: CDR1 SGHVS, CDR2 FNYEAQ. The CDR3 consists of 17 residues. For the CDR3, the DNA is TGTGCCAGCAGCCCTATGACCGGGACTAGGAACACCGGGGAGCTGTTTTTT. Protein product: CASSPMTGTRNTGELFF.

This chain joins TRBV5-8 and TRBJ2-7, with D possibly being TRBD1 (6 bases). Trimming removed 5 bases at V and 1 base at J, with 16 bases between. Germline CDR1 SGHTS, CDR2 YDEGEE. This CDR3 spans 15 amino acids. The DNA of the CDR3 is TGTGCCAGCAGGGAAACAGGGCGGTTATCCTACGAGCAGTACTTC. Protein product: CASRETGRLSYEQYF.

The chain employs TRBV10-3 and TRBJ2-1, with 8 nucleotides matching TRBD2. V lost 10 bases and J lost 5; bases outside the gene matches: 4. Germline loops: CDR1 ENHRY, CDR2 SYGVKD. The length of the CDR3 is 12 residues. The CDR3 DNA sequence: TGTGCCACCAAGCGGGAGAACAATGAGCAGTTCTTC. It is translated as CATKRENNEQFF.

The chain carries TRBV6-5 and TRBJ2-7; maybe TRBD1 (6 bases). Germline V CDR1 and CDR2: MNHEY, SVGAGI. This CDR3 has 15 residues. Trimming took 0 bases from V and 2 from J, leaving 11 bases between them. The CDR3 DNA is TGTGCCAGCAGTTACTCCGGGACAACCACCTACGAGCAGTACTTC. Translating gives CASSYSGTTTYEQYF.

The rearrangement joins TRBV3-1 (or the pseudogene TRBV3-2) to TRBJ2-7, with 11 bases matching TRBD2. Germline V lookup: CDR1 LGHDT, CDR2 YNNKEL (reference sequence). This CDR3 is 18 amino acids long. V lost 2 bases and J lost 1; bases outside the gene matches: 10. The CDR3 loop reads CASSQLVGLAGGSYEQYF. CDR3 nucleotides: TGTGCCAGCAGCCAACTGGTTGGTCTAGCGGGAGGTTCCTACGAGCAGTACTTC.

The V gene is TRBV4-2, the J gene TRBJ2-1; TRBD1 agrees at 9 bases. CDR1 and CDR2 (germline): LGHNA, YNFKEQ. The CDR3 spans 18 residues. Trimming cost V 1 base and J 3 bases; bases outside gene matches: 10. The CDR3 DNA follows: TGTGCCAGCAGCCAAGTTCTACAGGGGGCCCTTCGCTACAATGAGCAGTTCTTC. Its protein product is CASSQVLQGALRYNEQFF.

The chain recombines TRBV12-3 or TRBV12-4 with TRBJ2-1, with D possibly TRBD1 on 5 matching bases. The V and J ends lost 6 bases and 9 bases respectively, with 12 bases between them. This CDR3 has 12 amino acids. Here the CDR3 reads CASSRQGTEQFF. CDR3 nucleotides: TGTGCCAGCAGCCGTCAGGGCACTGAGCAGTTCTTC.

The chain links TRBV28 to TRBJ2-7, with 8 bases lining up with TRBD2. Per germline, CDR1 MDHEN and CDR2 SYDVKM. The CDR3 consists of 15 residues. The V gene end was trimmed by 3 bases and the J gene end by 2 bases; junction bases not matched to a gene: 6. The CDR3 DNA reads TGTGCCAGCAGTTTCGGGACTAGGAGCACCTACGAGCAGTACTTC. It is translated as CASSFGTRSTYEQYF.

This chain joins TRBV28 and TRBJ1-6; 7 positions agree with TRBD1. Germline values: CDR1 MDHEN, CDR2 SYDVKM. Trimming took 6 bases from V and 8 from J; bases not matched to a gene: 13. This CDR3 has 16 residues. The CDR3 is CASSPITGVLDSPLHF. The CDR3 bases are TGTGCCAGCAGCCCGATTACAGGGGTCCTCGATTCACCCCTCCACTTT.

This clone was observed once. The rearrangement uses TRBV19 and TRBJ1-2, with no clear D. This CDR3 spans 13 amino acids. Trimming removed 2 bases from V and 6 bases from J, with 10 bases in between. CDR1 LNHDA and CDR2 SQIVND come from the germline V gene (reference sequence). The CDR3 reads CASSIPNSHGYTF. CDR3 coding DNA: TGTGCCAGTAGTATACCAAACAGCCATGGCTACACCTTC.

The V and J genes are TRBV3-1 (or the pseudogene TRBV3-2) and TRBJ1-6; D remains unclear. Germline V gene sequence: CDR1 LGHDT, CDR2 YNNKEL (reference sequence). This CDR3 spans 16 amino acids. Trimming cost V 6 bases and J 0 bases, with 12 bases left between them. CDR3 sequence (DNA): TGTGCCAGCAGAACTGCAGGCCCCTCCTATAATTCACCCCTCCACTTT. Translated, it gives CASRTAGPSYNSPLHF.

Only a few counts were recorded for this clone. The chain uses TRBV7-6 and TRBJ1-6; weak D call: TRBD1 (5 bases). Trimming took off 1 base at V and 9 bases at J, with 19 bases between the two ends. The CDR3 is 17 amino acids. Germline CDR1 SGHVS, CDR2 FNYEAQ. The CDR3 DNA reads as TGTGCCAGCAGCTTAGATGCTCCCGGACATCGAACTTCACCCCTCCACTTT. The encoded protein is CASSLDAPGHRTSPLHF. Based on the CDR3 plus reference TRBV7-6 and TRBJ1-6, the full variable domain is GAGVSQSPRYKVTKRGQDVALRCDPISGHVSLYWYRQALGQGPEFLTYFNYEAQQDKSGLPNDRFSAERPEGSISTLTIQRTEQRDSAMYRCASSLDAPGHRTSPLHFGNGTRLTVT.

V gene TRBV4-1 combines with J gene TRBJ2-1, with 14 bases matching TRBD2. The CDR3 is made up of 18 amino acids. Germline CDR1 reads MGHRA; CDR2 reads YSYEKL. Trimming cost V 10 bases and J 6 bases; bases outside gene matches: 17. CDR3 DNA sequence: TGCGCCAAACGCCTACCGACTAGCGGGAGGGCCGTTTGCAATGAGCAGTTCTTC. This codes for CAKRLPTSGRAVCNEQFF.

The CDR3 bases are TGTGCCAGCAGCGCCCGGACTAGCGGGAACACAGATACGCAGTATTTT. It translates to CASSARTSGNTDTQYF. The chain employs TRBV9 and TRBJ2-3; 12 positions match TRBD2. Germline lookup yields CDR1 SGDLS and CDR2 YYNGEE. This CDR3 spans 16 amino acids. Trimming cost V 3 bases and J 2 bases; bases outside gene matches: 4.

V and J are TRBV6-1 and TRBJ1-3; D unclear. Trimming removed 2 bases from V and 3 bases from J, with 8 bases in between. In germline, CDR1 is MNHNS, CDR2 SASEGT. CDR3 size: 14 residues. As DNA, the CDR3 is TGTGCCAGCAGTGAAAACAACCTTGGAAACACCATATATTTT. It specifies CASSENNLGNTIYF.

The chain couples TRBV6-5 to TRBJ1-4; tentatively, D is TRBD1 (5 bases). This CDR3 has 15 residues. Germline V gene sequence: CDR1 MNHEY, CDR2 SVGAGI. The V and J ends lost 0 bases and 6 bases respectively, with 11 bases between them. CDR3 in DNA: TGTGCCAGCAGTTACTCGGGGAGGGGAGATGAAAAACTGTTTTTT. It yields the protein CASSYSGRGDEKLFF.

This clone was recorded once. CDR3 region: CASSLAPITGTDTQYF. The DNA for the CDR3 is TGTGCCAGCAGCTTAGCTCCTATAACCGGCACAGATACGCAGTATTTT. J is TRBJ2-3 and V is TRBV7-2; D gene unclear. V gave up 0 bases and J gave up 1 base, with 11 bases separating them. The CDR3 sequence is 16 residues long. Germline CDR1 SGHTA, CDR2 FQGNSA.

This clone was counted a few times. The chain recombines TRBV28 with TRBJ1-2; D gene unclear. Germline V lookup: CDR1 MDHEN, CDR2 SYDVKM. Trimming removed 3 bases at V and 3 bases at J, with 8 bases between. This CDR3 is built from 13 residues. This CDR3 is CASSFARDYGYTF. CDR3 nucleotide sequence: TGTGCCAGCAGTTTCGCCCGGGACTATGGCTACACCTTC.

This clone appeared a single time. This sequence joins TRBV3-1 (or the pseudogene TRBV3-2) and TRBJ1-4; weak D call: TRBD1 (5 bases). V shed 3 bases and J shed 7 bases, with 9 bases lying between them. Germline-derived CDR1 and CDR2 are LGHDT and YNNKEL (reference sequence). CDR3 length equals 13 residues. CDR3 DNA sequence: TGTGCCAGCAGCCAGGGGCTCGTTGAAAAACTGTTTTTT. Protein: CASSQGLVEKLFF.

The CDR3 DNA reads TGTGCCAGTTTACAGGGTCGCCAAGAGACCCAGTACTTC. This gives the protein CASLQGRQETQYF. The V and J genes are TRBV6-5 and TRBJ2-5; tentatively, D is TRBD1 (6 bases). V dropped 9 bases and J dropped 1 base, with 12 bases sitting between them. The CDR3 is 13 amino acids. Looked up from germline, CDR1 is MNHEY and CDR2 is SVGAGI.

The V and J genes are TRBV4-2 and TRBJ1-5; D is uncertain. The CDR3 loop spans 15 amino acids. Trimming pared 8 bases from V and 0 bases from J, leaving 14 bases between. Germline V gene lookup returns CDR1 LGHNA and CDR2 YNFKEQ. CDR3: CASETRRYSNQPQHF. CDR3 DNA sequence: TGTGCCAGCGAGACAAGGCGCTATAGCAATCAGCCCCAGCATTTT.